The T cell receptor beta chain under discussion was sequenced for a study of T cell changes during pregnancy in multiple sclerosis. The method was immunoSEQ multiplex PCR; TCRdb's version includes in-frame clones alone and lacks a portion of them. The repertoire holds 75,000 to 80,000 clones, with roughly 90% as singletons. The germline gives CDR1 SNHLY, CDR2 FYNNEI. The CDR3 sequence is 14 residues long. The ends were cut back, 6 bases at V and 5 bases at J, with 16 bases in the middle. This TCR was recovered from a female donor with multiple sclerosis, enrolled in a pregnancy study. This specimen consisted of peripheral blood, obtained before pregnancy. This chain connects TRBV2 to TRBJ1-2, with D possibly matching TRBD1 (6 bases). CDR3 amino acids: CASSWGRGGYGYTF. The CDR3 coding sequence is TGTGCCAGCAGCTGGGGGCGGGGGGGATATGGCTACACCTTC.